This TCR beta chain was documented in a study of T cells after yellow fever vaccination. This clonotype showed up many times. Its target is not known. Whole-study results and caveats: The presence of abundant clonotypes contaminating from the bulk population was possible in FACS-sorted repertoires.

TCRdb used MiXCR to reprocess the 5' RACE reads, holding one entry per CDR3 protein. The table records around 320,000 distinct CDR3 sequences, around 11% of them present only once. The V gene's germline CDR1 is MNHNS and CDR2 SASEGT. The CDR3 is made up of 18 amino acids. Trimming removed 2 bases from V and 0 bases from J; junction bases left unmatched: 10. This chain links TRBV6-1 with TRBJ1-5, with 7 bases fitting TRBD1. The sequencing here drew on CD4+ T cells sorted from PBMCs, taken 45 days after the yellow fever booster vaccination. This receptor was obtained from a man between 18 and 35 years old who received the YFV17D yellow fever vaccine. CDR3 protein: CASSERPTGRFSNQPQHF. CDR3 nucleotides: TGTGCCAGCAGTGAAAGGCCGACAGGGAGGTTTAGCAATCAGCCCCAGCATTTT.